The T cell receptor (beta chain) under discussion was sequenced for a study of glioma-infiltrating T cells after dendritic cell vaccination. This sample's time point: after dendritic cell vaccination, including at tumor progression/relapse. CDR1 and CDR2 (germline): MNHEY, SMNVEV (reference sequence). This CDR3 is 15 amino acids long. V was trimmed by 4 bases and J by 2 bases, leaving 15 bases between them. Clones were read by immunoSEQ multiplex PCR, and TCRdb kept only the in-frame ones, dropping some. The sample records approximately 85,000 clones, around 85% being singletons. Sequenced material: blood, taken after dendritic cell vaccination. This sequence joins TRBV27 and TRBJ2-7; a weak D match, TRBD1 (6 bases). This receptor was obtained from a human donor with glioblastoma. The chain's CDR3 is CASSYKTGTTYEQYF. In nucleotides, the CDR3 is TGTGCCAGCAGTTACAAAACAGGGACCACCTACGAGCAGTACTTC.